This T cell receptor beta chain was sequenced for a study of blood T cells in healthy people across ages. Study details: The capture of about one barcoded beta molecule per two T cells was achieved by template switching. Overall study results and limits: There was no known CMV status for donors, so expanded clonotype changes were possibly confounded. A roughly linear fall in TCR beta diversity per million T cells was seen with increasing age.

Primers used in a second PCR of about 7 to 12 cycles were a sample-barcoded 5' primer and a J-beta primer mix. MiXCR, run by TCRdb on the 5' RACE reads, gives a single entry per CDR3 protein. The sample carries approximately 2,000,000 distinct CDR3 sequences, roughly two fifths recorded once. On this clonotype: What it binds is unknown. At one end, the junction sequence differs from germline, possibly due to a read error.

Looked up from germline, CDR1 is DFQATT and CDR2 is SNEGSKA (reference sequence). The CDR3 totals 14 residues. This clonotype was obtained from a human donor in good health. This chain uses TRBV20-1 with TRBJ2-5; TRBD2 agrees at 11 bases. What was sequenced was blood. The CDR3 DNA reads as TGCAGTGCCACCCTCACTAGCGGGGGCGAGACCCAGTGCTTC. Residues: CSATLTSGGETQCF.